This T cell receptor (beta chain) was captured in a study of T-cell reconstitution after alpha-beta-depleted transplantation in children. General study findings and limits: Some patients' high day-60 TCRbeta diversity was traced to surviving recipient T cells and thymic progenitors. The main origin of T-cell counts and diversity one year after transplant was newly produced T cells. Roughly two months post-transplant, alpha-beta T cells reportedly originated from several hundred graft clones that had expanded.

This sample's TCRbeta library carried unique molecular identifier barcodes. In TCRdb, the PCR reads were re-called with MiXCR into one record per CDR3 protein. The sample holds roughly 76,000 distinct CDR3 sequences, approximately 10% seen once. This CDR3 region has 14 residues. V lost 5 bases and J 0 bases, leaving 8 bases between the germline ends. In germline, CDR1 is DFQATT, CDR2 SNEGSKA (reference sequence). This clonotype was counted ten times or more. No antigen is known for it. The input for sequencing was PBMCs, taken before TCRalphabeta/CD19-depleted stem cell transplant. The source of this sequence is a boy aged 10-17 years with acute myeloid leukemia, due to receive a stem cell transplant. The chain employs TRBV20-1 and TRBJ2-6; the D is unclear. Here the CDR3 DNA reads TGCAGTGCTCGGACGACCTCTGGGGCCAACGTCCTGACTTTC. As protein: CSARTTSGANVLTF.